Presented here are 25 T cell receptor beta chains from one specimen sequenced in a study of cytomegalovirus exposure and HLA in healthy donors. PCR involved 60 Vbeta and 13 Jbeta primers. TCRdb keeps only in-frame clones here, not all; method: immunoSEQ multiplex PCR. This sample carries under 200,000 clones, 65% to 80% of them seen once, and the ten largest clones take around 3.1%. Material: PBMCs. These TCRs come from a woman aged 45-59 years in good health and CMV-seropositive.

The gene calls are TRBV5-1 and TRBJ2-5, with 9 bases that match TRBD1. The CDR3 has 15 residues. The germline V gene encodes CDR1 SGHRS and CDR2 YFSETQ. Trimming removed 0 bases from V and 4 bases from J; junction bases left unmatched: 4. The CDR3 DNA is TGCGCCAGCAGCTTGGGAAGGACAGGGGTAGAGACCCAGTACTTC. Translating it yields CASSLGRTGVETQYF.

The chain links TRBV4-3 to TRBJ2-3, with 12 bases that match TRBD1. The CDR3 is made up of 19 amino acids. V shed 4 bases, J shed 2 bases, and the junction held 13 bases outside the gene matches. Germline CDR1 reads LGHNA; CDR2 reads YSLEER. CDR3 DNA sequence: TGCGCCAGCAGCCTATCCGTGGCGGGACAGGGGGCCCCCACAGATACGCAGTATTTT. Translation gives CASSLSVAGQGAPTDTQYF.

The rearrangement links TRBV5-1 to TRBJ2-7; 9 nucleotides align to TRBD1. The CDR3 extends over 14 amino acids. Looked up from germline, CDR1 is SGHRS and CDR2 is YFSETQ. V was pared by 5 bases and J by 3 bases, with 6 bases of the junction left unmatched. The CDR3 DNA follows: TGCGCCAGCAGTTCTGGGACAGGGAGCTACGAGCAGTACTTC. This codes for CASSSGTGSYEQYF.

The chain couples TRBV7-2 to TRBJ1-2; no reliable D call. The CDR3 consists of 15 residues. V lost 4 bases and J 4 bases, leaving 16 bases between the germline ends. Germline lookup yields CDR1 SGHTA and CDR2 FQGNSA. The CDR3 sequence is CASSSAEGDPYGYTF. In DNA, the CDR3 is TGTGCCAGCAGCTCCGCTGAGGGAGACCCCTATGGCTACACCTTC.

The rearrangement uses TRBV6-6 and TRBJ2-3; D is unresolved. The V end was cut by 6 bases, the J end by 4 bases, with 8 bases between. Looked up from germline, CDR1 is MNHNY and CDR2 is SVGAGI (reference sequence). The CDR3 has 12 amino acids. The CDR3 nucleotides are TGTGCCAGCAGCCAACAATCAGATACGCAGTATTTT. It encodes CASSQQSDTQYF.

This clone occurred once. The genes are TRBV4-3 and TRBJ1-1, with 9 nucleotides matching TRBD1. V shed 4 bases and J 1 base; nucleotides not matched to a gene: 4. CDR1 and CDR2 (germline): LGHNA, YSLEER. The CDR3 is 15 residues long. CDR3 in amino acids: CASSRVTGGNTEAFF. DNA for the CDR3: TGCGCCAGCAGCCGAGTGACAGGGGGGAACACTGAAGCTTTCTTT.

The chain has TRBV4-1 and TRBJ2-1; 9 bases map to TRBD1. The CDR3 length is 15 residues. CDR1 MGHRA and CDR2 YSYEKL come from the germline V gene. With 4 bases clipped from V and 8 bases from J, the junction kept 9 bases outside the gene matches. For the CDR3, the DNA is TGCGCCAGCAGCCTCAGGGGACAGGGTTTTGATGAGCAGTTCTTC. Translation: CASSLRGQGFDEQFF.

This rearrangement joins TRBV9 to TRBJ2-1; 7 nucleotides line up with TRBD1. CDR1 is SGDLS and CDR2 is YYNGEE in the germline V gene. The CDR3 is made up of 19 amino acids. J gave up 0 bases and V 7 bases, and 19 bases lay outside the gene matches. CDR3 protein: CASGPRDSQSSYSYNEQFF. The CDR3 DNA reads TGTGCCAGCGGACCCCGGGACAGCCAATCCTCATACTCCTACAATGAGCAGTTCTTC.

J is TRBJ2-2 and V is TRBV30; the D gene is possibly TRBD1 (6 bases). CDR1 and CDR2 (germline): GTSNPN, SVGIG (reference sequence). The CDR3 runs 14 residues. The V gene lost 3 bases and the J gene lost 7 bases, with 15 bases spanning the gap. The CDR3 DNA reads as TGTGCCTGGAGGGAAGTCAGGGGTTTCGGGGAGCTGTTTTTT. This translates into CAWREVRGFGELFF. Drawing the rest from reference TRBV30 and TRBJ2-2, the complete variable domain is SQTIHQWPATLVQPVGSPLSLECTVEGTSNPNLYWYRQAAGRGLQLLFYSVGIGQISSEVPQNLSASRPQDRQFILSSKKLLLSDSGFYLCAWREVRGFGELFFGEGSRLTVL.

The J gene is TRBJ2-3, the V gene TRBV5-1, with TRBD2 identical over 10 bases. CDR1 and CDR2 from the germline V gene are SGHRS and YFSETQ. CDR3 length: 16 amino acids. The V and J ends lost 5 bases and 2 bases, in that order; junction bases with no gene match: 8. The CDR3 sequence is CASRDTSGGVTDTQYF. CDR3 coding DNA: TGCGCCAGCAGAGACACCAGCGGGGGGGTCACAGATACGCAGTATTTT.

CDR3 in DNA: TGCAGTGCCGGGACAGCTGATGAAGCTTTCTTT. It encodes CSAGTADEAFF. The chain uses TRBV20-1 and TRBJ1-1; 7 bases match TRBD1. V trimming: 6 bases; J trimming: 7 bases; junction bases outside the gene matches: 5. Germline CDR1 and CDR2: DFQATT and SNEGSKA (reference sequence). The length of the CDR3 is 11 residues.

This sequence joins TRBV5-1 and TRBJ2-5; D is ambiguous. In germline, CDR1 is SGHRS, CDR2 YFSETQ. With 0 bases removed from V and 2 bases from J, the gap between germline ends came to 5 bases. There are 13 residues in the CDR3. CDR3 in amino acids: CASSLASQETQYF. The CDR3 DNA reads as TGCGCCAGCAGCTTGGCCAGTCAAGAGACCCAGTACTTC.

The J gene is TRBJ2-1, the V gene TRBV11-3; 9 nucleotides match TRBD2. The CDR3 contains 16 residues. Germline CDR1 SGHNT, CDR2 YENEEA. V was clipped by 8 bases and J by 6 bases; unmatched bases: 14. CDR3 in DNA: TGTGCCAGCGCACGGGCCGCGGGAGGGCCTTCCAATGAGCAGTTCTTC. Amino acids: CASARAAGGPSNEQFF. The whole variable domain, filled in from reference TRBV11-3 and TRBJ2-1, reads EAGVVQSPRYKIIEKKQPVAFWCNPISGHNTLYWYLQNLGQGPELLIRYENEEAVDDSQLPKDRFSAERLKGVDSTLKIQPAELGDSAVYLCASARAAGGPSNEQFFGPGTRLTVL.

V is TRBV28 and J is TRBJ1-5; 7 bases are a match to TRBD1. The V and J ends lost 2 bases and 6 bases, in that order; junction bases with no gene match: 4. The length of the CDR3 is 14 residues. The germline V gene encodes CDR1 MDHEN and CDR2 SYDVKM. Here the CDR3 reads CASSLQQGTQPQHF. Written as DNA, the CDR3 is TGTGCCAGCAGTTTACAACAGGGGACTCAGCCCCAGCATTTT.

The V gene is TRBV9, the J gene TRBJ1-3, with D tentatively TRBD1 (5 bases). V dropped 0 bases and J dropped 4 bases, with 8 bases sitting between them. The germline CDR1 and CDR2 sequences are SGDLS and YYNGEE. This CDR3 has 14 residues. Written as DNA, the CDR3 is TGTGCCAGCAGCGTAGGGGGCGACGGAAACACCATATATTTT. Translating gives CASSVGGDGNTIYF.

The V and J genes are TRBV14 and TRBJ2-7; D might be TRBD1 (5 bases). The CDR3 contains 14 residues. Germline-derived CDR1 and CDR2 are SGHDN and FVKESK. V shed 4 bases and J shed 5 bases, with 15 bases lying between them. CDR3 region: CASSPRVGQNEQYF. In DNA form, the CDR3 reads TGTGCCAGCAGCCCCCGGGTGGGGCAAAACGAGCAGTACTTC.

The chain combines TRBV10-3 with TRBJ2-5, with 10 bases aligning to TRBD2. The germline gives CDR1 ENHRY, CDR2 SYGVKD. This CDR3 is 16 amino acids long. J gave up 9 bases and V 0 bases, and 10 bases lay outside the gene matches. The CDR3 sequence is CAISESGSGAGGPQYF. The CDR3 nucleotides are TGTGCCATCAGTGAGTCTGGATCGGGAGCGGGAGGGCCCCAGTACTTC.

The rearrangement links TRBV7-2 to TRBJ2-2; maybe TRBD1 (7 bases). CDR1 SGHTA and CDR2 FQGNSA come from the germline V gene. Trimming took 3 bases from V and 3 from J, leaving 11 bases between them. The length of the CDR3 is 15 residues. In nucleotides, the CDR3 is TGTGCCAGCAGCTTCGGCAGGGGGGACACCGGGGAGCTGTTTTTT. Its protein is CASSFGRGDTGELFF.

This clone was seen a few times. The chain recombines TRBV7-2 with TRBJ1-4, with TRBD1 matching over 9 bases. The CDR3 is 15 residues long. Unmatched junction bases numbered 7, after V lost 4 bases and J lost 7 bases. CDR1 SGHTA and CDR2 FQGNSA come from the germline V gene. CDR3 nucleotide sequence: TGTGCCAGCAGCTCTTACAGGGGACAGGGTGAAAAACTGTTTTTT. Its protein product is CASSSYRGQGEKLFF.

The chain joins TRBV5-4 to TRBJ2-3; 10 nucleotides line up with TRBD2. The CDR3 length is 14 residues. Germline V gene sequence: CDR1 SGHNT, CDR2 YYREEE (reference sequence). V trimming: 0 bases; J trimming: 8 bases; junction bases outside the gene matches: 3. The CDR3 region has the DNA TGTGCCAGCAGCTTGGAGCGGGAGGGGGCTACGCAGTATTTT. Translated, it gives CASSLEREGATQYF.

The sample holds a few counts of this clone. This CDR3 is also generated by other DNA sequences in the sample. This chain uses TRBV7-2 with TRBJ2-7, with a weak D call TRBD1 (6 bases). This CDR3 contains 12 residues. Trimming cost V 5 bases and J 3 bases, with 8 bases left between them. Germline V gene lookup returns CDR1 SGHTA and CDR2 FQGNSA. CDR3 coding DNA: TGTGCCAGCAGCCTACAGGGCTACGAGCAGTACTTC. Its protein product is CASSLQGYEQYF. Looking up the rest from reference TRBV7-2 and TRBJ2-7 gives the full variable domain: GAGVSQSPSNKVTEKGKDVELRCDPISGHTALYWYRQSLGQGLEFLIYFQGNSAPDKSGLPSDRFSAERTGGSVSTLTIQRTQQEDSAVYLCASSLQGYEQYFGPGTRLTVT.

The chain couples TRBV11-2 to TRBJ2-2; 9 nucleotides align to TRBD2. The V gene's germline CDR1 is SGHAT and CDR2 FQNNGV. Trimming at V came to 5 bases and at J to 1 base, leaving 5 bases not matched to a gene. This CDR3 has 16 residues. Here the CDR3 reads CASSPQAGGNTGELFF. As DNA, the CDR3 is TGTGCCAGCAGCCCCCAAGCGGGAGGGAACACCGGGGAGCTGTTTTTT. The whole variable domain, filled in from reference TRBV11-2 and TRBJ2-2, reads EAGVAQSPRYKIIEKRQSVAFWCNPISGHATLYWYQQILGQGPKLLIQFQNNGVVDDSQLPKDRFSAERLKGVDSTLKIQPAKLEDSAVYLCASSPQAGGNTGELFFGEGSRLTVL.

The genes are TRBV5-1 and TRBJ1-2; a weak D match, TRBD1 (5 bases). CDR1 is SGHRS, CDR2 YFSETQ, per germline. With 0 bases removed from V and 12 bases from J, the gap between germline ends came to 12 bases. CDR3 length: 12 residues. The CDR3 nucleotides read TGCGCCAGCAGCTTGGGGGGCGAGGTAAACACCTTC. The encoded protein is CASSLGGEVNTF.

This chain joins TRBV5-1 and TRBJ2-7; 9 bases line up with TRBD2. Looked up from germline, CDR1 is SGHRS and CDR2 is YFSETQ. CDR3 length equals 14 residues. V lost 4 bases, J lost 5 bases, and 7 bases stayed unmatched. The CDR3 protein is CASSRTSEKNEQYF. CDR3 DNA sequence: TGCGCCAGCAGCCGGACTAGCGAAAAAAACGAGCAGTACTTC.

The chain employs TRBV11-2 and TRBJ1-1; 12 nucleotides match TRBD1. The V gene end was trimmed by 6 bases and the J gene end by 11 bases; junction bases not matched to a gene: 4. CDR1 is SGHAT and CDR2 is FQNNGV in the germline V gene. The CDR3 is 12 amino acids. The CDR3 sequence: CASRGQGARAFF. The DNA of the CDR3 is TGTGCCAGCAGGGGACAGGGGGCGCGGGCTTTCTTT.